The entry below describes one T cell receptor (beta chain). Its target is not known. These data come from a study of graft-versus-host responses after intestinal transplantation. Study details: Multivisceral, liver-intestinal, or isolated intestinal grafts were transplanted into recipients.

Looked up from germline, CDR1 is SGHDT and CDR2 is YYEEEE. Trimming cost V 6 bases and J 5 bases, with 15 bases left between them. The CDR3 contains 15 residues. Whole-study findings and limits: GvH clones occurred in recipient marrow; some first appeared in ileum or blood. Some patients had graft-donor T cell macrochimerism, and their allografts showed high graft-versus-host to host-versus-graft clonal ratios. Peak circulating GvH clone levels tracked with early post-transplant HvG declines.

This table comes from immunoSEQ multiplex PCR, and its TCRdb copy is limited to in-frame clones, with some not included. The sample lists 78,000 or so clones; around 90% were seen once. The chain links TRBV5-6 to TRBJ2-6; D is uncertain. The input for sequencing was unstimulated CD8+ T cells sorted from spleen or lymph node cells, taken before transplant. The clonotype originates from a human donor who was the organ donor for an intestinal transplant. The CDR3 is CASNQSQSRANVLTF. CDR3 in DNA: TGTGCCAGCAATCAGTCACAAAGTCGGGCCAACGTCCTGACTTTC.